The next 28 T cell receptor beta chains were all read from a single sample in a study of T cells in Graves' hyperthyroidism and ophthalmopathy. The TCR beta CDR3 regions underwent amplification using RNA transcripts as the source. A first-round RT-PCR of the TCR CDR3 used the HTBI primer set. TCRdb processed the multiplex PCR reads anew with MiXCR; each CDR3 protein has one entry. This sample carries 450,000 to 700,000 distinct CDR3 sequences, just over 45% of them seen once, and the ten largest clones take about 8%. Sequenced input: peripheral blood or thyroid tissue (not recorded which). These receptors all stem from a woman aged 18-35 years with Graves' hyperthyroidism.

The chain recombines TRBV29-1 with TRBJ2-7; 7 positions agree with TRBD1. Germline CDR1 reads SQVTM; CDR2 reads ANQGSEA. Losses at the gene ends were 4 bases for V and 5 bases for J; bases not matched to a gene: 11. This CDR3 region has 14 residues. The CDR3 DNA reads TGCAGCGTTGTACGATCGGGGACAGTGAACGAGCAGTACTTC. Amino acids: CSVVRSGTVNEQYF.

The rearrangement links TRBV29-1 to TRBJ2-7; D is perhaps TRBD1 (6 bases). The CDR3 length is 13 residues. The V end was cut by 8 bases, the J end by 0 bases, with 14 bases between. The V gene's germline CDR1 is SQVTM and CDR2 ANQGSEA. The CDR3: CSYRTVHSYEQYF. DNA of the CDR3: TGCAGCTATCGGACAGTCCACTCCTACGAGCAGTACTTC.

The sample holds many counts of this clonotype. The rearrangement joins TRBV7-9 to TRBJ2-7; 9 bases agree with TRBD1. V dropped 1 base and J dropped 3; count of bases not matched to a gene: 16. Germline lookup yields CDR1 SEHNR and CDR2 FQNEAQ (reference sequence). The CDR3 is 19 residues long. In DNA form, the CDR3 reads TGTGCCAGCAGCTTAGGCCCGAGCTCCGGGACAGGGTTTTTCTACGAGCAGTACTTC. Its protein is CASSLGPSSGTGFFYEQYF.

As regards this clonotype: The conserved phenylalanine or tryptophan is not found at the CDR3 terminus, so this likely reflects a read error. The chain links TRBV6-5 to TRBJ1-2, with D tentatively TRBD1 (5 bases). The V end lost 4 bases, the J end lost 6 bases, and 18 bases lay between the germline ends. The CDR3 is 15 residues long. In germline, CDR1 is MNHEY, CDR2 SVGAGI. This CDR3 is CASSSKWAGRNGYTI. CDR3 coding DNA: TGTGCCAGCAGTTCGAAATGGGCAGGGCGGAATGGCTACACCATC.

V is TRBV19 and J is TRBJ1-4, with a weak D call TRBD1 (6 bases). The germline CDR1 and CDR2 sequences are LNHDA and SQIVND (reference sequence). V was pared by 0 bases and J by 8 bases, with 10 bases between. This CDR3 has 14 amino acids. The DNA of the CDR3 is TGTGCCAGTAGTATAGATCGGGGGCGGGAAAAACTGTTTTTT. Protein product: CASSIDRGREKLFF. The whole variable domain, filled in from reference TRBV19 and TRBJ1-4, reads DGGITQSPKYLFRKEGQNVTLSCEQNLNHDAMYWYRQDPGQGLRLIYYSQIVNDFQKGDIAEGYSVSREKKESFPLTVTSAQKNPTAFYLCASSIDRGREKLFFGSGTQLSVL.

This clonotype was seen at least ten times. The V gene is TRBV10-3, the J gene TRBJ1-5, with 8 bases aligning to TRBD1. The CDR3 is 15 residues long. J gave up 6 bases and V 2 bases, and 6 bases lay outside the gene matches. The germline gives CDR1 ENHRY, CDR2 SYGVKD. CDR3 in amino acids: CAISEGTGIGQPQHF. CDR3 DNA: TGTGCCATCAGTGAGGGGACAGGTATCGGTCAGCCCCAGCATTTT.

The table lists this clonotype with many counts. This rearrangement joins TRBV7-6 to TRBJ2-7; 7 bases are a match to TRBD2. Trimming at V came to 3 bases and at J to 7 bases, leaving 3 bases not matched to a gene. The CDR3 is 12 residues long. Germline CDR1 reads SGHVS; CDR2 reads FNYEAQ. The CDR3 spells CASSLGGREQYF. CDR3 DNA: TGTGCCAGCAGCTTGGGAGGGAGGGAGCAGTACTTC. Filled out from reference TRBV7-6 and TRBJ2-7, the complete variable domain reads GAGVSQSPRYKVTKRGQDVALRCDPISGHVSLYWYRQALGQGPEFLTYFNYEAQQDKSGLPNDRFSAERPEGSISTLTIQRTEQRDSAMYRCASSLGGREQYFGPGTRLTVT.

This clonotype was observed at least ten times. This chain connects TRBV7-8 to TRBJ1-2, with D perhaps matching TRBD1 (5 bases). Trimming took off 4 bases at V and 8 bases at J, with 14 bases between the two ends. The CDR3 is made up of 13 amino acids. Per germline, CDR1 SGHVS and CDR2 FQNEAQ. Here the CDR3 reads CASSSGALVGYTF. The CDR3 nucleotides read TGTGCCAGCAGCTCCGGGGCGCTCGTAGGCTACACCTTC.

The chain links TRBV10-3 to TRBJ1-1, with 7 bases aligning to TRBD1. Matching the DNA end better, TRBJ1-2 makes the J call doubtful. This CDR3 has 16 residues. Per germline, CDR1 ENHRY and CDR2 SYGVKD. CDR3 DNA: TGTGCCATCAGTGAGAAGGGACAGCATTCTAACTATGGCTACACCTTC. Its protein is CAISEKGQHSNYGYTF.

This clonotype appeared many times. The chain recombines TRBV7-9 with TRBJ1-1; TRBD1 is a possible D gene (5 bases). Trimming stripped 4 bases from V and 1 base from J, with 19 bases between. From germline, CDR1 is SEHNR and CDR2 FQNEAQ (reference sequence). CDR3 length equals 17 residues. The DNA of the CDR3 is TGTGCCAGCAGCTCCCTCGGGGGGGGACGTGGGAACACTGAAGCTTTCTTT. Protein: CASSSLGGGRGNTEAFF.

This clonotype was observed many times. J is TRBJ2-5 and V is TRBV11-2; 8 positions agree with TRBD1. CDR1 and CDR2 from the germline V gene are SGHAT and FQNNGV. This CDR3 has 14 residues. The V segment lost 3 bases and the J segment 4 bases; nucleotides outside the gene matches: 4. CDR3 nucleotides: TGTGCCAGCAGCTTTCTACAGGGGGGAGAGACCCAGTACTTC. Translation gives CASSFLQGGETQYF.

The chain joins TRBV29-1 to TRBJ1-2; D is uncertain. Germline CDR1 reads SQVTM; CDR2 reads ANQGSEA. This CDR3 is built from 16 residues. Trimming stripped 8 bases from V and 2 bases from J, with 24 bases between. CDR3 loop: CSLLIYGRRFNYGYTF. The CDR3 DNA is TGCAGCTTGTTAATCTATGGGAGGAGATTCAACTATGGCTACACCTTC.

This clonotype was counted once. The chain joins TRBV15 to TRBJ2-7; D is undetermined. V lost 3 bases and J 6 bases, leaving 12 bases between the germline ends. This CDR3 is 13 amino acids long. Germline V lookup: CDR1 LNHNV, CDR2 YYDKDF (reference sequence). The CDR3 DNA sequence: TGTGCCACCAGCAGCTTTTTTCCCCGCGAGCAGTACTTC. Its protein product is CATSSFFPREQYF.

This clonotype was seen a few times. The junction does not match germline at one end; this may be a read error. The J gene is TRBJ2-3, the V gene TRBV2, with TRBD2 matching over 8 bases. The length of the CDR3 is 16 residues. Germline assignment: CDR1 SNHLY and CDR2 FYNNEI. Here the CDR3 DNA reads TGTGCCAGCATCCCCCTGGGACTAGGCGGCACGGATACGCAGTATTTT. Translating gives CASIPLGLGGTDTQYF.

Notes on this clonotype: This may stem from a read error, because a much larger clone lies one nucleotide away. The CDR3 loop reads CSAPSGLQEAQYF. The CDR3 nucleotides are TGCAGTGCGCCTAGCGGACTCCAAGAGGCCCAGTACTTC. The chain combines TRBV20-1 with TRBJ2-5, with 7 bases matching TRBD2. From germline, CDR1 is DFQATT and CDR2 SNEGSKA (reference sequence). This CDR3 region has 13 residues.

This clonotype came up many times. V gene TRBV19 combines with J gene TRBJ1-1, with a possible D match to TRBD1 (5 bases). Germline lookup yields CDR1 LNHDA and CDR2 SQIVND (reference sequence). Trimming removed 5 bases from V and 1 base from J, with 11 bases in between. This CDR3 comprises 14 residues. As DNA, the CDR3 is TGTGCCAGTAGTCAGGGACGCCCGAACACTGAAGCTTTCTTT. Encoded protein: CASSQGRPNTEAFF. The full variable domain, completed using reference TRBV19 and TRBJ1-1, is DGGITQSPKYLFRKEGQNVTLSCEQNLNHDAMYWYRQDPGQGLRLIYYSQIVNDFQKGDIAEGYSVSREKKESFPLTVTSAQKNPTAFYLCASSQGRPNTEAFFGQGTRLTVV.

The J gene is TRBJ1-6, the V gene TRBV7-8; 7 nucleotides agree with TRBD1. The CDR3 sequence is 13 residues long. Trimming took 5 bases from V and 12 from J; bases not matched to a gene: 7. Germline loops: CDR1 SGHVS, CDR2 FQNEAQ. In DNA, the CDR3 is TGTGCCAGCAGCCCCGGACAGGTTGAACCCCTCCACTTT. Protein: CASSPGQVEPLHF.

The rearrangement links TRBV10-2 to TRBJ1-4; D is possibly TRBD1 (5 bases). Trimming stripped 0 bases from V and 8 bases from J, with 10 bases between. In germline, CDR1 is WSHSY, CDR2 SAAADI. This CDR3 is 14 amino acids long. CDR3 bases: TGCGCCAGCAGTGAGTCCGGGGCAGTCGAAAAACTGTTTTTT. Its protein is CASSESGAVEKLFF.

This clonotype was counted at least ten times. The CDR3 loop reads CASSLGTAHNSPLHF. The CDR3 region has the DNA TGTGCCAGCAGCTTAGGGACAGCCCATAATTCACCCCTCCACTTT. This rearrangement joins TRBV7-9 to TRBJ1-6; the D gene is possibly TRBD1 (6 bases). Between the trimmed V and J ends, which lost 1 base and 5 bases, there was a span of 9 bases. Per germline, CDR1 SEHNR and CDR2 FQNEAQ (reference sequence). This CDR3 spans 15 amino acids. The entire variable domain, with the rest obtained from reference TRBV7-9 and TRBJ1-6, is as follows: DTGVSQNPRHKITKRGQNVTFRCDPISEHNRLYWYRQTLGQGPEFLTYFQNEAQLEKSRLLSDRFSAERPKGSFSTLEIQRTEQGDSAMYLCASSLGTAHNSPLHFGNGTRLTVT.

This clonotype occurred many times. Here the CDR3 DNA reads TGCAGTGCTAGAGATCCGGGTGTGAACACTGAAGCTTTCTTT. The encoded protein is CSARDPGVNTEAFF. V and J are TRBV20-1 and TRBJ1-1; D is uncertain. This CDR3 region has 14 residues. Trimming cost V 0 bases and J 0 bases, with 8 bases left between them. In germline, CDR1 is DFQATT, CDR2 SNEGSKA (reference sequence).

Many counts were recorded for this clonotype. V gene TRBV12-3 or TRBV12-4 combines with J gene TRBJ2-7; D not certain. Trimming removed 5 bases at V and 0 bases at J, with 5 bases between. The CDR3 consists of 12 residues. This CDR3 reads CASSPNSYEQYF. DNA for the CDR3: TGTGCCAGCAGTCCCAACTCCTACGAGCAGTACTTC.

The chain uses TRBV2 and TRBJ1-2; no reliable D call. The V gene lost 8 bases and the J gene lost 4 bases, with 20 bases spanning the gap. The CDR3 extends over 15 amino acids. Germline loops: CDR1 SNHLY, CDR2 FYNNEI. The CDR3 nucleotides are TGTGCCAGCTTGGGTACGAGGTCCAACTCCTATGGCTACACCTTC. It codes for CASLGTRSNSYGYTF.

As DNA, the CDR3 is TGCAGCGTTGAAAAAGTGGGTAGCTCCTACGAGCAGTACTTC. It yields the protein CSVEKVGSSYEQYF. The chain recombines TRBV29-1 with TRBJ2-7; no clear D. From germline, CDR1 is SQVTM and CDR2 ANQGSEA. This CDR3 spans 14 amino acids. V lost 2 bases, J lost 0 bases, and 11 bases lay in between.

This clonotype was seen repeatedly, ten times or more. The chain recombines TRBV7-3 with TRBJ2-2; no clear D gene. The germline V gene has CDR1 SGHTA and CDR2 FQGTGA. Trimming removed 0 bases at V and 7 bases at J, with 12 bases between. The CDR3 runs 15 residues. CDR3 region: CASSLTPLLHGELFF. The DNA of the CDR3 is TGTGCCAGCAGCTTAACCCCCTTACTCCACGGGGAGCTGTTTTTT.

There are many counts of this clonotype. V gene TRBV6-5 combines with J gene TRBJ1-3; maybe TRBD1 (6 bases). CDR1 and CDR2 from the germline V gene are MNHEY and SVGAGI. V lost 7 bases and J 2 bases, leaving 15 bases between the germline ends. This CDR3 is 15 amino acids long. The CDR3 spells CASTYRGAAGNTIYF. The CDR3 nucleotides read TGTGCCAGCACGTACCGGGGGGCTGCTGGAAACACCATATATTTT.

As to this clonotype: The junction departs from germline at one end; a sequencing error may be responsible. The chain is built from TRBV29-1 and TRBJ2-7, with a tentative D call TRBD2 (5 bases). Per the germline V gene, CDR1 is SQVTM and CDR2 is ANQGSEA. This CDR3 has 15 amino acids. CDR3 protein: CSLPTEHGSTGELYF. CDR3 sequence (DNA): TGCAGCTTACCGACGGAACACGGTTCCACCGGGGAGCTGTACTTC.

The rearrangement joins TRBV24-1 to TRBJ2-2; no firm D call. Looked up from germline, CDR1 is KGHDR and CDR2 is SFDVKD. Between the trimmed V and J ends, which lost 5 bases and 5 bases, there was a span of 8 bases. CDR3 size: 13 residues. CDR3 in DNA: TGTGCCACCAGTGCTGATCGGACCGGGGAGCTGTTTTTT. Protein product: CATSADRTGELFF.

This clonotype occurred many times. This chain uses TRBV13 with TRBJ1-1, with 7 nucleotides matching TRBD1. Germline V CDR1 and CDR2: PRHDT, FYEKMQ (reference sequence). V lost 7 bases and J lost 1; bases outside the gene matches: 9. This CDR3 contains 15 residues. The chain's CDR3 is CASTSQGVGNTEAFF. The CDR3 region has the DNA TGTGCCAGCACTTCCCAGGGGGTGGGGAACACTGAAGCTTTCTTT.